These 10 T cell receptor beta chains were sequenced from one sample in a study of blood T cells in healthy people across ages. For the second PCR, which ran for 7 to 11 cycles, a sample-barcoded 5' primer and a J-beta primer mix were used. TCRdb reprocessed the 5' RACE reads via MiXCR and lists one record per CDR3 protein. The table includes around 650,000 distinct CDR3 sequences, 40% to 45% detected once. The specimen was blood. These receptors all come from a man aged 80 or over in good health.

As regards this clonotype: Relative to the germline gene, one junction end is altered; a read error may explain this. The V and J genes are TRBV28 and TRBJ2-4; D is perhaps TRBD1 (7 bases). The CDR3 has 18 residues. Germline V gene lookup returns CDR1 MDHEN and CDR2 SYDVKM. The chain's CDR3 is CTSSPGSGAGGAKNIQYF. The CDR3 coding sequence is TGTACCAGCAGTCCCGGATCGGGGGCAGGGGGAGCCAAAAACATTCAGTACTTC.

The chain employs TRBV6-6 and TRBJ1-6, with D uncertain. Germline V gene lookup returns CDR1 MNHNY and CDR2 SVGAGI (reference sequence). The CDR3 is made up of 13 amino acids. V was pared by 2 bases and J by 6 bases, with 5 bases between. The CDR3: CASSYEGNSPLHF. For the CDR3, the DNA is TGTGCCAGCAGTTACGAGGGTAATTCACCCCTCCACTTT.

The chain has TRBV24-1 and TRBJ2-1, with TRBD2 matching over 11 bases. Germline trimming cut 3 bases from V and 5 bases from J; bases unmatched to any gene: 5. This CDR3 has 16 residues. Per germline, CDR1 KGHDR and CDR2 SFDVKD. The CDR3 loop reads CATSDPLSGRDNEQFF. DNA of the CDR3: TGTGCCACCAGTGATCCTCTTAGCGGGAGGGACAATGAGCAGTTCTTC.

The V gene is TRBV3-1, the J gene TRBJ2-6; no firm D call. V was pared by 2 bases and J by 3 bases, with 17 bases between. CDR3 length: 18 amino acids. The germline gives CDR1 LGHDT, CDR2 YNNKEL (reference sequence). Here the CDR3 reads CASSQLCPLVRGANVLTF. Written as DNA, the CDR3 is TGTGCCAGCAGCCAACTATGCCCCCTTGTCCGTGGGGCCAACGTCCTGACTTTC.

With respect to this clonotype: A much larger clone lies a single base off, so this may be a read error. The chain couples TRBV6-2 or TRBV6-3 to TRBJ2-4; D perhaps matches TRBD2 (6 bases). Germline V gene lookup returns CDR1 MNHEY and CDR2 SVGEGT. The CDR3 has 13 residues. Trimming stripped 8 bases from V and 13 bases from J, with 21 bases between. CDR3 coding DNA: TGTGCCAGCCACTACGCGGGGCTTTACAAGCAGTACTTC. This encodes CASHYAGLYKQYF.

About this clonotype: A clone one base away is much larger, so this may be a read error. The chain has TRBV27 and TRBJ2-1; TRBD1 agrees at 7 bases. Matching the DNA end better, TRBJ2-7 makes the J call doubtful. This CDR3 spans 15 amino acids. From germline, CDR1 is MNHEY and CDR2 SMNVEV (reference sequence). The CDR3 nucleotides read TGTGTCAGCAAAATGGACAGGAAATCCTACAATGAGCAGTACTTC. The encoded protein is CVSKMDRKSYNEQYF.

V is TRBV7-3 and J is TRBJ1-2; TRBD1 might be the D (5 bases). The CDR3 is made up of 13 amino acids. V lost 1 base, J lost 8 bases, and 11 bases lay in between. The germline CDR1 and CDR2 sequences are SGHTA and FQGTGA. The CDR3 DNA sequence: TGTGCCAGCAGCTTAAACCCAGGGTGGGGCTACACCTTC. Translation gives CASSLNPGWGYTF.

This clonotype appeared a few times. V and J are TRBV3-1 and TRBJ2-3; 9 bases map to TRBD2. The CDR3 consists of 16 residues. V gave up 0 bases and J gave up 5 bases; unmatched junction bases: 6. Germline V gene data show CDR1 as LGHDT and CDR2 as YNNKEL (reference sequence). For the CDR3, the DNA is TGTGCCAGCAGCCAAGAATCTAGCGGGACGAGAGATACGCAGTATTTT. This gives the protein CASSQESSGTRDTQYF.

This chain connects TRBV7-8 to TRBJ2-5, with TRBD2 as a possible D gene (5 bases). CDR3 size: 15 residues. Germline loops: CDR1 SGHVS, CDR2 FQNEAQ. Between the trimmed V and J ends, which lost 0 bases and 4 bases, there was a span of 12 bases. In DNA form, the CDR3 reads TGTGCCAGCAGCTTAGCCGGAACTAGAAGAGAGACCCAGTACTTC. This gives the protein CASSLAGTRRETQYF.

The chain uses TRBV20-1 and TRBJ2-5; D is undetermined. The J call is uncertain, as TRBJ2-7 better fits the DNA end. The CDR3 is made up of 15 amino acids. The germline gives CDR1 DFQATT, CDR2 SNEGSKA (reference sequence). The CDR3 DNA follows: TGCAGTGCTAGAGCTAGGTTCCTAGTGGACTACGAGCAGTACTTC. Translating gives CSARARFLVDYEQYF.